This T cell receptor beta chain was captured in a study of shared clonotypes between healthy human individuals. Here immunoSEQ multiplex PCR was the method, and the copy in TCRdb shows in-frame clones only, minus some. The sample holds millions of clones, roughly 94% seen once. Looked up from germline, CDR1 is SGHNT and CDR2 is YYREEE (reference sequence). With 1 base removed from V and 5 bases from J, the gap between germline ends came to 10 bases. The CDR3 is 15 residues long. V is TRBV5-4 and J is TRBJ1-6; no reliable D call. The receptor's source is a man aged 18 to 29 in good health. Input material: naive CD4+ T cells sorted from blood. Subset in this sample: CD45RA+ positively selected. The CDR3 sequence: CASSLSRMNNSPLHF. The DNA for the CDR3 is TGTGCCAGCAGCTTGTCGCGGATGAATAATTCACCCCTCCACTTT.